A selection of T cell receptor beta chains follows, all from one sample in a study of cytomegalovirus exposure and HLA in healthy donors. Sequencing was performed with immunoSEQ multiplex PCR; in TCRdb, only in-frame clones are kept and a portion is missing. The sample contains fewer than 200,000 clones, about 80% of which appear only once. The material sequenced was PBMCs. These receptors came from a man aged 25-45 years in good health and CMV-seronegative. Each CDR3 is given with its conserved first and last residue. The D gene is left open where the match is weak. Size values are once, few and many counts, or a class for expanded clones, and some rows have none.

>TRBV5-4|TRBJ2-1|NA|NA
CASSFGGPRVSYNEQFF
TGTGCCAGCAGCTTCGGAGGGCCAAGGGTCTCCTACAATGAGCAGTTCTTC
>TRBV14|TRBJ2-1|few|TRBD1
CASSQGTGEFF
TGTGCCAGCAGCCAAGGGACAGGGGAGTTCTTC
>TRBV9|TRBJ2-7|NA|TRBD2
CASSGGLAGAYEQYF
TGTGCCAGCAGCGGTGGACTAGCGGGAGCCTACGAGCAGTACTTC
>TRBV11-3|TRBJ2-3|few|NA
CASSLDRQGQYF
TGTGCCAGCAGCTTAGACAGACAAGGGCAGTATTTT
>TRBV7-8|TRBJ2-1|NA|TRBD2
CASSQLAGTYNEQFF
TGTGCCAGCAGCCAACTAGCGGGGACCTACAATGAGCAGTTCTTC
>TRBV6-1|TRBJ2-7|NA|TRBD2
CASSVTSGSFNEQYF
TGTGCCAGCAGTGTGACCAGCGGGAGCTTTAACGAGCAGTACTTC
>TRBV2|TRBJ2-7|few|TRBD2
CASSLSGGFSYEQYF
TGTGCCAGCAGTCTCAGCGGGGGGTTCTCCTACGAGCAGTACTTC
>TRBV2|TRBJ1-4|NA|TRBD1
CASSERRGPNEKLFF
TGTGCCAGCAGTGAACGGAGGGGGCCAAATGAAAAACTGTTTTTT
>TRBV7-2|TRBJ1-1|NA|NA
CASSLVSTGTLNTEAFF
TGTGCCAGCAGCTTAGTTTCGACCGGGACATTGAACACTGAAGCTTTCTTT
>TRBV30|TRBJ1-6|NA|NA
CAWRQDNSPLHF
TGTGCCTGGAGACAGGATAATTCACCCCTCCACTTT
>TRBV7-9|TRBJ2-5|NA|TRBD1
CASSSTGFQETQYF
TGTGCCAGCAGCTCGACAGGGTTCCAAGAGACCCAGTACTTC
>TRBV19|TRBJ2-7|NA|NA
CASSIGNRAGEQYF
TGTGCCAGTAGTATAGGCAACAGGGCGGGCGAGCAGTACTTC
>TRBV5-1|TRBJ2-1|NA|NA
CASSLGPVEGEQFF
TGCGCCAGCAGTCTGGGCCCAGTTGAAGGTGAGCAGTTCTTC
>TRBV6-1|TRBJ1-1|NA|NA
CASSEGADTNTEAFF
TGTGCCAGCAGTGAAGGTGCAGACACGAACACTGAAGCTTTCTTT
>TRBV10-1|TRBJ2-2|NA|TRBD2
CASSVAGATGELFF
TGCGCCAGCAGTGTGGCGGGAGCCACCGGGGAGCTGTTTTTT
>TRBV5-6|TRBJ1-4|NA|NA
CASSFGIRDEKLFF
TGTGCCAGCAGCTTTGGGATCAGGGATGAAAAACTGTTTTTT
>TRBV19|TRBJ2-1|NA|TRBD2
CASRSSGGWDEQFF
TGTGCCAGTAGATCTAGCGGGGGGTGGGATGAGCAGTTCTTC
>TRBV10-3|TRBJ2-7|NA|TRBD1
CAISEIKGQGSHEQYF
TGTGCCATCAGTGAAATAAAGGGACAGGGGTCCCACGAGCAGTACTTC
>TRBV5-1|TRBJ2-1|NA|NA
CASSFRESYNEQFF
TGCGCCAGCAGCTTCCGGGAGAGCTACAATGAGCAGTTCTTC
>TRBV6-5|TRBJ1-2|NA|TRBD1
CASSYVQGANYGYTF
TGTGCCAGCAGTTACGTGCAGGGGGCTAACTATGGCTACACCTTC
>TRBV19|TRBJ2-7|NA|TRBD1
CASSMRPGTGEGYEQYF
TGTGCCAGTAGTATGCGTCCCGGGACAGGGGAGGGGTACGAGCAGTACTTC
>TRBV18|TRBJ2-2|NA|NA
CASSPQSGSTGELFF
TGTGCCAGCTCACCACAAAGCGGTAGCACCGGGGAGCTGTTTTTT
>TRBV30|TRBJ1-6|once|TRBD1
CAWRTGVYNSPLHF
TGTGCCTGGAGGACAGGGGTCTATAATTCACCCCTCCACTTT
>TRBV5-6|TRBJ2-7|few|TRBD2
CASKLAGVSHEQYF
TGTGCCAGCAAACTAGCGGGAGTTTCCCACGAGCAGTACTTC
>TRBV9|TRBJ2-6|NA|TRBD1
CASSLGTGDAGANVLTF
TGTGCCAGCAGCCTCGGGACAGGGGACGCTGGGGCCAACGTCCTGACTTTC
>TRBV19|TRBJ2-3|NA|TRBD2
CASSSSRGSDTQYF
TGTGCCAGTAGTTCATCTCGCGGGAGTGATACGCAGTATTTT
>TRBV7-8|TRBJ2-7|few|TRBD2
CASSPGLAETYEQYF
TGTGCCAGCAGCCCGGGACTAGCGGAGACCTACGAGCAGTACTTC
>TRBV11-2|TRBJ1-2|NA|NA
CASSLGAQTNYGYTF
TGTGCCAGCAGCTTAGGGGCCCAGACAAACTATGGCTACACCTTC
>TRBV28|TRBJ2-7|NA|NA
CASHPRNLYEQYF
TGTGCCAGCCATCCCAGGAACCTCTACGAGCAGTACTTC
>TRBV6-1|TRBJ2-1|NA|NA
CASSEAGRGYNEQFF
TGTGCCAGCAGTGAAGCGGGCAGGGGCTACAATGAGCAGTTCTTC
>TRBV27|TRBJ2-3|NA|TRBD2
CASSLFQLAGGPISTDTQYF
TGTGCCAGCAGTTTGTTTCAACTAGCGGGGGGGCCTATTAGCACAGATACGCAGTATTTT
>TRBV28|TRBJ2-2|NA|TRBD1
CASSLTGTGVTGELFF
TGTGCCAGCAGTTTAACCGGGACAGGGGTCACCGGGGAGCTGTTTTTT
>TRBV5-4|TRBJ1-3|NA|NA
CASSLGAGPGNTIYF
TGTGCCAGCAGCTTGGGCGCAGGGCCTGGAAACACCATATATTTT
>TRBV9|TRBJ2-2|NA|NA
CASSVARRREDTGELFF
TGTGCCAGCAGCGTTGCGCGAAGACGAGAGGACACCGGGGAGCTGTTTTTT
>TRBV7-9|TRBJ2-1|NA|NA
CASSPFGGGKQFF
TGTGCCAGCAGCCCCTTTGGGGGCGGTAAGCAGTTCTTC
>TRBV9|TRBJ2-7|NA|NA
CASSVGAGSSYEQYF
TGTGCCAGCAGCGTAGGGGCAGGCAGCTCCTACGAGCAGTACTTC
>TRBV5-6|TRBJ2-1|NA|TRBD1
CASSLGTGIDEQFF
TGTGCCAGCAGCTTGGGGACAGGGATCGATGAGCAGTTCTTC
>TRBV4-3|TRBJ1-5|NA|NA
CASSQEDGGQPQHF
TGCGCCAGCAGCCAGGAGGACGGGGGTCAGCCCCAGCATTTT
>TRBV6-5|TRBJ1-1|NA|TRBD1
CASSYGTGGTEAFF
TGTGCCAGCAGTTACGGGACAGGGGGCACTGAAGCTTTCTTT
>TRBV30|TRBJ2-7|NA|TRBD2
CAWSVAGLGTYEQYF
TGTGCCTGGAGTGTAGCGGGACTAGGAACGTACGAGCAGTACTTC
>TRBV6-5|TRBJ2-7|NA|NA
CASSSLSSYEQYF
TGTGCCAGCAGTTCCCTGTCGAGCTACGAGCAGTACTTC
>TRBV5-1|TRBJ1-2|NA|NA
CASSLDPQGLHGYTF
TGCGCCAGCAGCTTGGATCCGCAGGGGCTTCATGGCTACACCTTC
>TRBV7-3|TRBJ2-2|NA|NA
CASSLQGSNTGELFF
TGTGCCAGCAGCTTACAGGGTTCGAACACCGGGGAGCTGTTTTTT
>TRBV5-8|TRBJ1-1|NA|NA
CASHLGVALNTEAFF
TGTGCCAGTCACCTGGGTGTAGCGTTGAACACTGAAGCTTTCTTT
>TRBV5-1|TRBJ2-5|NA|TRBD1
CASSSGGPQETQYF
TGCGCCAGCAGCTCAGGGGGACCCCAAGAGACCCAGTACTTC
>TRBV5-8|TRBJ2-4|NA|TRBD2
CASSLGPSGGEYF
TGTGCCAGCAGCTTGGGGCCTAGCGGGGGGGAGTACTTC
>TRBV19|TRBJ2-5|NA|NA
CATRPGIVGETQYF
TGTGCCACGCGCCCGGGGATCGTAGGAGAGACCCAGTACTTC
>TRBV2|TRBJ2-1|NA|NA
CASSVQGNEQFF
TGTGCCAGCAGCGTACAGGGCAATGAGCAGTTCTTC
>TRBV6-1|TRBJ1-1|NA|TRBD1
CASRGQGIGEAFF
TGTGCCAGCAGGGGACAGGGTATTGGGGAAGCTTTCTTT
>TRBV11-2|TRBJ2-1|once|TRBD2
CASSASGYNEQFF
TGTGCCAGCAGCGCTAGCGGCTACAATGAGCAGTTCTTC
>TRBV11-3|TRBJ2-3|NA|NA
CASSQRTEGDTQYF
TGTGCCAGCAGCCAAAGAACGGAGGGGGATACGCAGTATTTT
>TRBV14|TRBJ1-3|NA|NA
CASSQTKRAAQGNTIYF
TGTGCCAGCAGCCAAACGAAGAGGGCGGCTCAAGGAAACACCATATATTTT
>TRBV7-6|TRBJ1-1|NA|NA
CASSLVDRGTEAFF
TGTGCCAGCAGCTTAGTAGACAGAGGCACTGAAGCTTTCTTT
>TRBV30|TRBJ1-2|few|TRBD1
CAWSRQGPYGYTF
TGTGCCTGGAGTCGACAGGGGCCCTATGGCTACACCTTC
>TRBV27|TRBJ2-3|NA|TRBD2
CASIAGGTDTQYF
TGTGCCAGCATAGCGGGGGGCACAGATACGCAGTATTTT
>TRBV6-1|TRBJ2-3|few|NA
CASSPTGLGDTQYF
TGTGCCAGCAGTCCAACAGGGTTAGGAGATACGCAGTATTTT
>TRBV27|TRBJ2-7|NA|NA
CASSTTSERVIFYDEQYF
TGTGCCAGCAGTACCACCTCTGAGCGGGTTATTTTCTATGACGAGCAGTACTTC
>TRBV5-6|TRBJ2-1|NA|NA
CASSWGGHEQFF
TGTGCCAGCAGCTGGGGGGGGCATGAGCAGTTCTTC
>TRBV4-1|TRBJ2-7|NA|NA
CASSQDLGQGGEQYF
TGCGCCAGCAGCCAAGATCTGGGACAAGGTGGCGAGCAGTACTTC
>TRBV30|TRBJ2-5|NA|NA
CAWSSLKETQYF
TGTGCCTGGAGTTCACTAAAAGAGACCCAGTACTTC